This T cell receptor (beta chain) was found in a study of blood T cell repertoires in COVID-19. In germline, CDR1 is SGHVS, CDR2 FQNEAQ. The CDR3 contains 16 residues. Losses at the gene ends were 5 bases for V and 1 base for J; bases not matched to a gene: 5. How the authors handled the data: Estimates of nucleated cell counts were drawn from the amplification of reference gene primers. Assay used: immunoSEQ multiplex PCR; TCRdb lists only in-frame clones, some missing. That table is the source of V, J and clone size, and D and trimming were worked out from the DNA. Of around 260,000 clones in the sample, roughly 86% were seen once.

The source of this sequence is a man aged 18-30 years with active or convalescent COVID-19. This chain uses TRBV7-8 with TRBJ1-3, with 10 bases lining up with TRBD1. Sequenced: peripheral blood. The CDR3 loop reads CASSMTGGASGNTIYF. The CDR3 region has the DNA TGTGCCAGCAGCATGACAGGGGGCGCTTCTGGAAACACCATATATTTT.